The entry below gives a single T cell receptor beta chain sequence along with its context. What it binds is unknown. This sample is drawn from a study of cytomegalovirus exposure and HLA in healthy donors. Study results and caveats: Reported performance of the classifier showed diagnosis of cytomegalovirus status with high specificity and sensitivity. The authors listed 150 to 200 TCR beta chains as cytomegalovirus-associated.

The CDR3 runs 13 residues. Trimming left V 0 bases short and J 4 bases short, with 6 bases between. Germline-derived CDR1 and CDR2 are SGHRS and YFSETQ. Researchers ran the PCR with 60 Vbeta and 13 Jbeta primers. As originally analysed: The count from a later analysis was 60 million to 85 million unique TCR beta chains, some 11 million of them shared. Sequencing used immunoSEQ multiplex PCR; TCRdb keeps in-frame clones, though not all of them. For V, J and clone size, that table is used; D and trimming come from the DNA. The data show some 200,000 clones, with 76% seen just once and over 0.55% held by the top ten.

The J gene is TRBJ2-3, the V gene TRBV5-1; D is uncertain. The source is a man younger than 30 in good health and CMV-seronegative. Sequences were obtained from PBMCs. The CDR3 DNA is TGCGCCAGCAGCTTGGATGGGCCAGATACGCAGTATTTT. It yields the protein CASSLDGPDTQYF.